The rows below give T cell receptor beta chains drawn from one sample of a study of CD8+ T cells in alopecia areata. Method: immunoSEQ multiplex PCR; TCRdb's copy keeps in-frame clones and lacks some. This table has about 300,000 clones, 58% appearing once. Material: CD4+ T cells sorted from blood, obtained at week 24, from a patient treated with tofacitinib. All receptors come from a human donor with alopecia areata. CDR3s include the opening cysteine and the closing phenylalanine or tryptophan. The order of the fields is J gene, D gene, V gene, clone size, CDR3 protein, CDR3 DNA. D genes are given only for firm matches. Clone size is stated in some rows and not others, as once, few, many or a class when expanded.

j_call: TRBJ1-1; d_call: NA; v_call: TRBV23-1; clone_size: NA; cdr3_aa: CASSHRDGDTEAFF; cdr3_nt: TGCGCCAGCAGTCATCGGGACGGGGACACTGAAGCTTTCTTT
j_call: TRBJ2-3; d_call: NA; v_call: TRBV2; clone_size: NA; cdr3_aa: CASSPDGVGTDTQYF; cdr3_nt: TGTGCCAGCAGCCCGGACGGCGTCGGCACAGATACGCAGTATTTT
j_call: TRBJ1-1; d_call: NA; v_call: TRBV6-5; clone_size: NA; cdr3_aa: CASRRTVNTEAFF; cdr3_nt: TGTGCCAGCAGAAGGACGGTAAACACTGAAGCTTTCTTT
j_call: TRBJ1-1; d_call: NA; v_call: TRBV27; clone_size: NA; cdr3_aa: CASRRGLMNTEAFF; cdr3_nt: TGTGCCAGCAGAAGGGGGTTAATGAACACTGAAGCTTTCTTT
j_call: TRBJ2-5; d_call: NA; v_call: TRBV20-1; clone_size: few; cdr3_aa: CSARDRETQYF; cdr3_nt: TGCAGTGCTAGAGATAGAGAGACCCAGTACTTC
j_call: TRBJ2-5; d_call: TRBD2; v_call: TRBV29-1; clone_size: NA; cdr3_aa: CSVEEGGFGETQYF; cdr3_nt: TGCAGCGTTGAAGAGGGAGGGTTCGGGGAGACCCAGTACTTC
j_call: TRBJ2-1; d_call: NA; v_call: TRBV11-3; clone_size: few; cdr3_aa: CASSAQGLNEQFF; cdr3_nt: TGTGCCAGCAGCGCCCAGGGTTTGAATGAGCAGTTCTTC
j_call: TRBJ1-1; d_call: NA; v_call: TRBV30; clone_size: NA; cdr3_aa: CAWSVVSNTEAFF; cdr3_nt: TGTGCCTGGAGTGTGGTTAGTAACACTGAAGCTTTCTTT
j_call: TRBJ1-2; d_call: NA; v_call: TRBV28; clone_size: NA; cdr3_aa: CASSLPPGSGDYGYTF; cdr3_nt: TGTGCCAGCAGTTTGCCTCCCGGATCAGGAGACTATGGCTACACCTTC
j_call: TRBJ1-6; d_call: TRBD1; v_call: TRBV5-1; clone_size: NA; cdr3_aa: CASSPQGAYSPLHF; cdr3_nt: TGCGCCAGCAGCCCTCAGGGGGCTTACTCACCCCTCCACTTT